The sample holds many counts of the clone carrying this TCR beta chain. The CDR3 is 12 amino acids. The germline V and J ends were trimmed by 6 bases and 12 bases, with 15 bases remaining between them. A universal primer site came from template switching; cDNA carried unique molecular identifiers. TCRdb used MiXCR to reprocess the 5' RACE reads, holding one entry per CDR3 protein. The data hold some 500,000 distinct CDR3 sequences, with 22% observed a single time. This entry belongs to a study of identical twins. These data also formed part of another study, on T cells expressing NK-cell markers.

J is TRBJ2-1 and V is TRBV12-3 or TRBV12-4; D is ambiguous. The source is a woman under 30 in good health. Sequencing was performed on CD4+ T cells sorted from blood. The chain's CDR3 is CASSHSLARQFF. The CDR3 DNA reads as TGTGCCAGCAGCCATAGTCTCGCCAGGCAGTTCTTC.